Below are 28 T cell receptor beta chains sequenced from a single sample in a study of graft-versus-host responses after intestinal transplantation. Antigens for these TCRs are unknown. The repertoire was sequenced with immunoSEQ multiplex PCR; TCRdb's copy has only in-frame clones and lacks some. The sample shows roughly 100,000 clones, under 95% of them seen only once. The sequencing here drew on unstimulated CD8+ T cells sorted from spleen or lymph node cells, taken before intestinal transplant. The source is a human donor who received an intestinal transplant.

The CDR3 DNA follows: TGTGCCAGCAGCCAATTTTACAATGAGCAGTTCTTC. This translates into CASSQFYNEQFF. The chain employs TRBV14 and TRBJ2-1; D remains ambiguous. The V end was cut by 2 bases, the J end by 4 bases, with 3 bases between. The CDR3 has 12 residues. Germline CDR1 SGHDN, CDR2 FVKESK.

The chain joins TRBV6-1 to TRBJ1-3; D is unresolved. Trimming removed 1 base from V and 0 bases from J, with 7 bases in between. The CDR3 extends over 15 amino acids. The germline V gene encodes CDR1 MNHNS and CDR2 SASEGT. For the CDR3, the DNA is TGTGCCAGCAGTGAAGAGGGTACCTCTGGAAACACCATATATTTT. Its translation is CASSEEGTSGNTIYF.

The rearrangement links TRBV15 to TRBJ1-2; the D is unclear. CDR1 and CDR2 from the germline V gene are LNHNV and YYDKDF (reference sequence). V shed 8 bases and J shed 4 bases, with 14 bases lying between them. The CDR3 runs to 13 residues. The CDR3 DNA sequence: TGTGCCACCCCGGGTTGTGGAACCTATGGCTACACCTTC. It yields the protein CATPGCGTYGYTF.

By proportion, this clone is medium-sized (0.01 to 0.1%). The CDR3 nucleotides read TGTGCCAGCAGCCGGGACAGGGATTTGAACACTGAAGCTTTCTTT. Protein sequence: CASSRDRDLNTEAFF. The chain links TRBV16 to TRBJ1-1; 9 bases are a match to TRBD1. V lost 4 bases to trimming and J lost 0 bases; unmatched junction nucleotides: 3. The CDR3 covers 15 residues. Germline-derived CDR1 and CDR2 are KGHSY and FQNENV.

The V and J genes are TRBV9 and TRBJ1-5; tentative D call: TRBD1 (5 bases). From germline, CDR1 is SGDLS and CDR2 YYNGEE. The CDR3 totals 14 residues. Deletions cut 3 bases from V and 1 base from J, with 8 bases between. CDR3 DNA: TGTGCCAGCAGCGCAGGGTTAAGCAATCAGCCCCAGCATTTT. This gives the protein CASSAGLSNQPQHF. Drawing the rest from reference TRBV9 and TRBJ1-5, the complete variable domain is DSGVTQTPKHLITATGQRVTLRCSPRSGDLSVYWYQQSLDQGLQFLIQYYNGEERAKGNILERFSAQQFPDLHSELNLSSLELGDSALYFCASSAGLSNQPQHFGDGTRLSIL.

The chain joins TRBV4-2 to TRBJ1-2; 8 bases align to TRBD1. Trimming at V came to 2 bases and at J to 4 bases, leaving 9 bases not matched to a gene. CDR1 LGHNA and CDR2 YNFKEQ come from the germline V gene. This CDR3 comprises 16 residues. The CDR3 sequence is CASSQPGQGPFYGYTF. As DNA, the CDR3 is TGTGCCAGCAGCCAACCAGGACAGGGACCATTCTATGGCTACACCTTC.

The J gene is TRBJ2-1, the V gene TRBV19; the D is unclear. CDR3 length: 14 amino acids. Germline CDR1 and CDR2: LNHDA and SQIVND (reference sequence). V dropped 5 bases and J dropped 0 bases, with 8 bases sitting between them. The CDR3 here is CASSDRSSYNEQFF. As DNA, the CDR3 is TGTGCCAGTAGTGACCGCAGCTCCTACAATGAGCAGTTCTTC.

The V and J genes are TRBV4-1 and TRBJ1-5; possibly TRBD1 for D (5 bases). Trimming left V 0 bases short and J 6 bases short, with 9 bases between. The CDR3 is made up of 14 amino acids. Looked up from germline, CDR1 is MGHRA and CDR2 is YSYEKL. CDR3 loop: CASSQEAGSQPQHF. In DNA, the CDR3 is TGCGCCAGCAGCCAAGAGGCAGGGAGTCAGCCCCAGCATTTT.

V and J are TRBV6-1 and TRBJ2-2; 10 bases align to TRBD1. Germline V gives CDR1 MNHNS, CDR2 SASEGT. V was clipped by 3 bases and J by 6 bases; unmatched bases: 10. The CDR3 loop spans 17 amino acids. As DNA, the CDR3 is TGTGCCAGCAGTGAGGGACAGGGGATAATAAGCGCCGGGGAGCTGTTTTTT. As protein: CASSEGQGIISAGELFF.

The rearrangement uses TRBV6-5 and TRBJ1-4; no firm D call. The CDR3 has 14 amino acids. Per germline, CDR1 MNHEY and CDR2 SVGAGI. Between the trimmed V and J ends, which lost 3 bases and 5 bases, there was a span of 10 bases. The CDR3 nucleotides are TGTGCCAGCAGTTATGGCAGAGGCAATGAAAAACTGTTTTTT. This sequence encodes CASSYGRGNEKLFF.

The J gene is TRBJ2-2, the V gene TRBV6-5; D ambiguous. CDR3 length: 12 amino acids. V lost 6 bases and J lost 15, with 17 bases in between. Germline lookup yields CDR1 MNHEY and CDR2 SVGAGI. CDR3 protein: CASRARAPVMFF. Here the CDR3 DNA reads TGTGCCAGCAGAGCCCGGGCCCCTGTTATGTTTTTT.

This chain's CDR3 is CSVRGGPSNEQFF. The CDR3 DNA follows: TGCAGCGTACGGGGGGGCCCTAGTAATGAGCAGTTCTTC. The V gene is TRBV29-1, the J gene TRBJ2-1; TRBD2 matches at 8 bases. After removal of 6 bases from V and 7 bases from J, the junction contained 8 bases not matched to a gene. CDR1 and CDR2 (germline): SQVTM, ANQGSEA. The CDR3 covers 13 residues.

This clone came up once. J is TRBJ2-5 and V is TRBV7-9; D possibly corresponds to TRBD1 (8 bases). The CDR3 loop spans 14 amino acids. CDR1 and CDR2 from the germline V gene are SEHNR and FQNEAQ (reference sequence). V was trimmed by 6 bases and J by 3 bases, leaving 14 bases between them. This CDR3 is CASSNRGREETQYF. In nucleotides, the CDR3 is TGTGCCAGCAGTAACAGGGGGAGGGAAGAGACCCAGTACTTC.

This clone was seen a single time. The genes are TRBV6-1 and TRBJ2-2; no reliable D call. Looked up from germline, CDR1 is MNHNS and CDR2 is SASEGT. CDR3 length equals 11 residues. With 7 bases removed from V and 7 bases from J, the gap between germline ends came to 7 bases. The CDR3 region has the DNA TGTGCCAGCATATGGGTCGGGGAGCTGTTTTTT. Translating it yields CASIWVGELFF.

The J gene is TRBJ2-7, the V gene TRBV30, with D possibly matching TRBD2 (5 bases). Germline V CDR1 and CDR2: GTSNPN, SVGIG (reference sequence). Deletions cut 0 bases from V and 6 bases from J, with 15 bases between. The CDR3 sequence is 14 residues long. The CDR3 region is CAWSVGSTGFEQYF. Here the CDR3 DNA reads TGTGCCTGGAGTGTAGGTTCAACGGGGTTCGAGCAGTACTTC.

J is TRBJ2-1 and V is TRBV13; possibly TRBD2 for D (6 bases). The CDR3 totals 16 residues. Trimming took 5 bases from V and 1 from J, leaving 15 bases between them. CDR1 and CDR2 (germline): PRHDT, FYEKMQ (reference sequence). The CDR3 DNA reads as TGTGCCAGCAGCCCGGGCCCTGGACTATCCTACAATGAGCAGTTCTTC. The encoded protein is CASSPGPGLSYNEQFF.

V and J are TRBV9 and TRBJ2-7; D not resolved. With 0 bases removed from V and 0 bases from J, the gap between germline ends came to 7 bases. The CDR3 spans 14 residues. Germline V lookup: CDR1 SGDLS, CDR2 YYNGEE. The CDR3 spells CASSVAGASYEQYF. Written as DNA, the CDR3 is TGTGCCAGCAGCGTAGCGGGCGCCTCCTACGAGCAGTACTTC.

The rearrangement uses TRBV2 and TRBJ1-5, with unresolved D. V lost 1 base to trimming and J lost 7 bases, with 11 bases between them. CDR3 length: 14 residues. Germline lookup yields CDR1 SNHLY and CDR2 FYNNEI. The DNA of the CDR3 is TGTGCCAGCAGTGAAGAAGGGTTTAGGCAGCCCCAGCATTTT. This codes for CASSEEGFRQPQHF.

The V and J genes are TRBV30 and TRBJ2-7, with D maybe TRBD2 (5 bases). The length of the CDR3 is 13 residues. Trimming removed 0 bases from V and 3 bases from J, with 9 bases in between. CDR1 GTSNPN and CDR2 SVGIG come from the germline V gene (reference sequence). In DNA, the CDR3 is TGTGCCTGGAGTGTGGTAGGGAGCTACGAGCAGTACTTC. It codes for CAWSVVGSYEQYF.

This rearrangement joins TRBV6-5 to TRBJ1-1; D might be TRBD1 (5 bases). The CDR3 totals 16 residues. The V gene lost 2 bases and the J gene lost 0 bases, with 13 bases spanning the gap. Per the germline V gene, CDR1 is MNHEY and CDR2 is SVGAGI. The CDR3 coding sequence is TGTGCCAGCAGTTACGGGCTTCGACAGTTGAACACTGAAGCTTTCTTT. Translation gives CASSYGLRQLNTEAFF.

The chain is built from TRBV4-1 and TRBJ1-2; 7 bases map to TRBD1. The CDR3 totals 15 residues. Germline V gene data show CDR1 as MGHRA and CDR2 as YSYEKL. V shed 4 bases, J shed 8 bases, and the junction held 13 bases outside the gene matches. CDR3 in amino acids: CASSLTRGGAEGYTF. CDR3 bases: TGCGCCAGCAGCCTCACGAGAGGGGGCGCGGAGGGCTACACCTTC.

The chain carries TRBV6-5 and TRBJ2-1; D call uncertain. Germline loops: CDR1 MNHEY, CDR2 SVGAGI. V lost 8 bases and J 4 bases, leaving 9 bases between the germline ends. The CDR3 has 12 residues. The CDR3 protein is CASHNDYNEQFF. For the CDR3, the DNA is TGTGCCAGCCATAATGATTACAATGAGCAGTTCTTC.

The chain carries TRBV19 and TRBJ1-2; weak D call: TRBD1 (6 bases). Trimming took off 7 bases at V and 5 bases at J, with 14 bases between the two ends. Germline loops: CDR1 LNHDA, CDR2 SQIVND (reference sequence). The CDR3 runs 13 residues. The CDR3 region is CASTPTGSYGYTF. Here the CDR3 DNA reads TGTGCCAGTACCCCGACAGGCTCGTATGGCTACACCTTC.

The chain carries TRBV6-1 and TRBJ2-1, with 8 nucleotides matching TRBD2. CDR3 length: 14 amino acids. The ends lost 7 bases at V and 1 base at J; junction bases unmatched: 3. Germline V gene data show CDR1 as MNHNS and CDR2 as SASEGT. CDR3 in amino acids: CASTRLASYNEQFF. The CDR3 DNA sequence: TGTGCCAGCACCAGACTAGCGTCCTACAATGAGCAGTTCTTC.

V usage is TRBV19 and J usage is TRBJ2-1, with 9 positions matching TRBD2. CDR3 length: 13 amino acids. Trimming took 3 bases from V and 9 from J; bases not matched to a gene: 3. In germline, CDR1 is LNHDA, CDR2 SQIVND (reference sequence). The CDR3: CASSMRGGSEQFF. The CDR3 DNA reads as TGTGCCAGTAGTATGCGGGGGGGTAGTGAGCAGTTCTTC.

The rearrangement uses TRBV6-8 and TRBJ2-7; D not resolved. This CDR3 comprises 15 residues. CDR1 is MNHGY and CDR2 is SAAAGT in the germline V gene. V dropped 7 bases and J dropped 6 bases, with 22 bases sitting between them. This CDR3 is CASTVEAPAEGEQYF. The CDR3 nucleotides are TGTGCCAGCACCGTTGAGGCCCCGGCAGAAGGCGAGCAGTACTTC.

The V and J genes are TRBV19 and TRBJ2-7; TRBD1 aligns across 7 bases. Trimming took 3 bases from V and 7 from J; bases not matched to a gene: 6. The V gene's germline CDR1 is LNHDA and CDR2 SQIVND (reference sequence). CDR3 size: 13 residues. The CDR3 sequence: CASSIRTGEEQYF. The CDR3 DNA sequence: TGTGCCAGTAGTATCCGGACAGGTGAGGAGCAGTACTTC.

This chain connects TRBV7-9 to TRBJ1-2; perhaps TRBD1 as D (5 bases). CDR1 is SEHNR and CDR2 is FQNEAQ in the germline V gene (reference sequence). There are 14 residues in the CDR3. The germline V and J ends were trimmed by 1 base and 0 bases, with 6 bases remaining between them. In DNA, the CDR3 is TGTGCCAGCAGCTTAGGACAGTCTAACTATGGCTACACCTTC. Amino acids: CASSLGQSNYGYTF.